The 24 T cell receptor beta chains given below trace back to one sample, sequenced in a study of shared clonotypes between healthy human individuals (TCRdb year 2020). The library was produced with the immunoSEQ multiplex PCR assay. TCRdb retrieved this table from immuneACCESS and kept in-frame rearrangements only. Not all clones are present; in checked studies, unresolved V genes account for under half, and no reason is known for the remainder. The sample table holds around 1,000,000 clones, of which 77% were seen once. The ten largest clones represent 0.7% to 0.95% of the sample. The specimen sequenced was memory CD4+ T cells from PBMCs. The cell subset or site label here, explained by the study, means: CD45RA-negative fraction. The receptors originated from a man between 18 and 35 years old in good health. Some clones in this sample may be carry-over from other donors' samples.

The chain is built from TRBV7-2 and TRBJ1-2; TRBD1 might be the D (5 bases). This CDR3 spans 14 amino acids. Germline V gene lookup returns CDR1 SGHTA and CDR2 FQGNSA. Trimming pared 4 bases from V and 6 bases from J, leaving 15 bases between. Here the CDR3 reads CASSSQWGEDGYTF. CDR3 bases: TGTGCCAGCAGCTCCCAGTGGGGGGAGGATGGCTACACCTTC.

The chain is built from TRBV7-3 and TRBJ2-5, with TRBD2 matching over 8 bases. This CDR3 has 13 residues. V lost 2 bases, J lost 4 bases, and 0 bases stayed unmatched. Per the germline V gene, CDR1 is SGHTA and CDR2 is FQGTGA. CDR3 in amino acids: CASSLLAGETQYF. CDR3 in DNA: TGTGCCAGCAGCTTACTAGCGGGAGAGACCCAGTACTTC.

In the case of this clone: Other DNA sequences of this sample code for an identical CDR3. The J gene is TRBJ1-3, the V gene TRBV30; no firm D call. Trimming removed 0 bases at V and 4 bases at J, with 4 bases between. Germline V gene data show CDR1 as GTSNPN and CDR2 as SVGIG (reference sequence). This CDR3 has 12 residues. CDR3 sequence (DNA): TGTGCCTGGAGTGTACTGGGAAACACCATATATTTT. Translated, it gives CAWSVLGNTIYF.

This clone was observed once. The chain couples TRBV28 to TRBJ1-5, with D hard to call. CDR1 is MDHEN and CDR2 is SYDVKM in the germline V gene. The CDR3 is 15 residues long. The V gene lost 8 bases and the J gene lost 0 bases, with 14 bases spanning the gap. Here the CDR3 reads CASRPPDRSNQPQHF. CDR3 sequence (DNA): TGTGCCAGCCGACCGCCGGACCGTAGCAATCAGCCCCAGCATTTT.

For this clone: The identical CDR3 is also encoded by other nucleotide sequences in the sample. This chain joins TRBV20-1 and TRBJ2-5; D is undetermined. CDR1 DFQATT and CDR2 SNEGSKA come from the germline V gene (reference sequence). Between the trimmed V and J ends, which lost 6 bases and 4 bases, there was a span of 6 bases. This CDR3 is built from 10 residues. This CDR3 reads CSASIETQYF. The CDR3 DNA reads TGCAGTGCATCGATAGAGACCCAGTACTTC.

The CDR3 loop is CASSLFSGGPNTEAFF. The CDR3 DNA sequence: TGTGCCAGCAGCCTTTTTTCAGGGGGCCCAAACACTGAAGCTTTCTTT. This chain connects TRBV28 to TRBJ1-1, with 8 bases aligning to TRBD1. V shed 6 bases, J shed 2 bases, and the junction held 11 bases outside the gene matches. This CDR3 is built from 16 residues. CDR1 and CDR2 (germline): MDHEN, SYDVKM.

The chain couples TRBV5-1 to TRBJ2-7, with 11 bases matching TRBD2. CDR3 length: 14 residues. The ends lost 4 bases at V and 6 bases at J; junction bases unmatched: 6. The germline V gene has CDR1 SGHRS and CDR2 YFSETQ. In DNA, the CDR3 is TGCGCCAGCAGCAAGACTAGCGGGGCACCCGAGCAGTACTTC. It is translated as CASSKTSGAPEQYF.

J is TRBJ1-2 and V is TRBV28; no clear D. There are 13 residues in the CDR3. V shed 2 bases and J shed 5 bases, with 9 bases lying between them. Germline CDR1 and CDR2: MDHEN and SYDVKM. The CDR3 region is CASSLEARYGYTF. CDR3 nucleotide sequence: TGTGCCAGCAGTTTAGAGGCAAGGTATGGCTACACCTTC.

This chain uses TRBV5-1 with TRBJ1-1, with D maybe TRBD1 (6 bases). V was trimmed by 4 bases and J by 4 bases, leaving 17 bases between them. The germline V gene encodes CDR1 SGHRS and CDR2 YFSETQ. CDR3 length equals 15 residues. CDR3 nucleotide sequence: TGCGCCAGCAGCCCGATGGCGGGGGCAGGCACTGAAGCTTTCTTT. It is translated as CASSPMAGAGTEAFF.

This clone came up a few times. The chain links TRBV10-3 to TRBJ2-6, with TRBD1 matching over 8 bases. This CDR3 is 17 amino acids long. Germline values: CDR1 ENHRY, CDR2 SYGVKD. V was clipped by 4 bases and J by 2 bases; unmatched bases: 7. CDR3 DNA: TGTGCCATCAGTGCAGGACAGGGAGTCCCTGGGGCCAACGTCCTGACTTTC. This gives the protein CAISAGQGVPGANVLTF.

The CDR3 region is CASSWGGDGELFF. The DNA for the CDR3 is TGCGCCAGCAGCTGGGGAGGGGACGGGGAGCTGTTTTTT. This rearrangement joins TRBV5-1 to TRBJ2-2; 7 bases line up with TRBD2. The length of the CDR3 is 13 residues. J lost 7 bases, V lost 3 bases, and 3 bases had no gene match. Germline CDR1 is SGHRS and CDR2 is YFSETQ. The full variable domain, its missing parts supplied by reference TRBV5-1 and TRBJ2-2, is KAGVTQTPRYLIKTRGQQVTLSCSPISGHRSVSWYQQTPGQGLQFLFEYFSETQRNKGNFPGRFSGRQFSNSRSEMNVSTLELGDSALYLCASSWGGDGELFFGEGSRLTVL.

CDR3 coding DNA: TGTGCCACTGGGACTTTCGGGGACTATGGCTACACCTTC. It yields the protein CATGTFGDYGYTF. This sequence joins TRBV2 and TRBJ1-2, with a weak D call TRBD1 (5 bases). Trimming took 10 bases from V and 3 from J, leaving 15 bases between them. The CDR3 runs 13 residues. Germline V CDR1 and CDR2: SNHLY, FYNNEI.

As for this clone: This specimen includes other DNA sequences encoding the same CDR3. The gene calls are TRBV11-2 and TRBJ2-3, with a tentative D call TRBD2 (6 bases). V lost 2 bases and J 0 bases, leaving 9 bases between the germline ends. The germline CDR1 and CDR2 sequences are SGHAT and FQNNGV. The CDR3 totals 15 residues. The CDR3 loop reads CASSLLGGSTDTQYF. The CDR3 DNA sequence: TGTGCCAGCAGCTTACTGGGGGGTAGCACAGATACGCAGTATTTT.

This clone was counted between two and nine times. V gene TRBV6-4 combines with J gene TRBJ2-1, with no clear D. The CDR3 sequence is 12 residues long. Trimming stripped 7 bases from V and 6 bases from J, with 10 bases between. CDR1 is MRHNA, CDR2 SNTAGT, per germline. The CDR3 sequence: CASKGYGNEQFF. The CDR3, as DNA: TGTGCCAGCAAGGGCTATGGCAATGAGCAGTTCTTC.

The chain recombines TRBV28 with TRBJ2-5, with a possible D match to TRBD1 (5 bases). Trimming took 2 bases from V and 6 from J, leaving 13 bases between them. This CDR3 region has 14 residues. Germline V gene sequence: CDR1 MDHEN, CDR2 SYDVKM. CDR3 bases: TGTGCCAGCAGTTTAGCAGGGAATAGGCAGACCCAGTACTTC. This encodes CASSLAGNRQTQYF.

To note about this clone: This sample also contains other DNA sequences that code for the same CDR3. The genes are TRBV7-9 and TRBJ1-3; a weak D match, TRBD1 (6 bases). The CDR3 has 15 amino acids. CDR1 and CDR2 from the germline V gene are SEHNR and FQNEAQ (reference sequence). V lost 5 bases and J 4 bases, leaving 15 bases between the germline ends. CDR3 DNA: TGTGCCAGCAGCCAACGAACAGGGTCAGGAAACACCATATATTTT. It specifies CASSQRTGSGNTIYF.

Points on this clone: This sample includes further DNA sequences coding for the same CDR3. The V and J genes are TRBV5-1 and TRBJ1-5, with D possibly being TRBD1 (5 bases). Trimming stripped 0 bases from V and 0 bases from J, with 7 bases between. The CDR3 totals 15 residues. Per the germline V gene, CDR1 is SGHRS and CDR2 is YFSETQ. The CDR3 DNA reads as TGCGCCAGCAGCTTGGGGGACCATAGCAATCAGCCCCAGCATTTT. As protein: CASSLGDHSNQPQHF. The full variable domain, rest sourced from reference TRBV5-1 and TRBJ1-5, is KAGVTQTPRYLIKTRGQQVTLSCSPISGHRSVSWYQQTPGQGLQFLFEYFSETQRNKGNFPGRFSGRQFSNSRSEMNVSTLELGDSALYLCASSLGDHSNQPQHFGDGTRLSIL.

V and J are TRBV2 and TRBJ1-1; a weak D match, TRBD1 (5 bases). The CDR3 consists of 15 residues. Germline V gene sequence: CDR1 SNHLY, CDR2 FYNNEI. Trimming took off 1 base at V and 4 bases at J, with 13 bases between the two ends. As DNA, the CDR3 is TGTGCCAGCAGTGAAGAGGAGGGGATCAGCACTGAAGCTTTCTTT. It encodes CASSEEEGISTEAFF.

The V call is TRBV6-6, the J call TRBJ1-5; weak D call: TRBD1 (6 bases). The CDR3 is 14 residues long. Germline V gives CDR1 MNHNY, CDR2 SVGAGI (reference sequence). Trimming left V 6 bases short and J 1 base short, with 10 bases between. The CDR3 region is CASSEGGSNQPQHF. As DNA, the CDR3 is TGTGCCAGCAGCGAGGGGGGAAGCAATCAGCCCCAGCATTTT.

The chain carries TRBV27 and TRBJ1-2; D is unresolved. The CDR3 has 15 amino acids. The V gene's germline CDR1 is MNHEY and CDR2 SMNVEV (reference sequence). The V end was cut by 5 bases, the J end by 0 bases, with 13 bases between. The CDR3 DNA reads TGTGCCAGCAGTCAATCCAGAGGGACTAACTATGGCTACACCTTC. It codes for CASSQSRGTNYGYTF.

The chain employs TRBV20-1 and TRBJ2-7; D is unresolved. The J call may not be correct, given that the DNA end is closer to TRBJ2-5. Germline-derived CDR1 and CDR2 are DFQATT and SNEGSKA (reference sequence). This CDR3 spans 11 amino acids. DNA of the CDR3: TGCAGTGCTCACGGGCAAGAGACCCAGTACTTC. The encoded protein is CSAHGQETQYF.

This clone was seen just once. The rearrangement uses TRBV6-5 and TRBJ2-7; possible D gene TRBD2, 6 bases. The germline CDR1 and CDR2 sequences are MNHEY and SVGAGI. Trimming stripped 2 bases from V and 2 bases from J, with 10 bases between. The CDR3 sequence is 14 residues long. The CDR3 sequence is CASSYAGPPYEQYF. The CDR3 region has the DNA TGTGCCAGCAGTTACGCGGGACCGCCCTACGAGCAGTACTTC.

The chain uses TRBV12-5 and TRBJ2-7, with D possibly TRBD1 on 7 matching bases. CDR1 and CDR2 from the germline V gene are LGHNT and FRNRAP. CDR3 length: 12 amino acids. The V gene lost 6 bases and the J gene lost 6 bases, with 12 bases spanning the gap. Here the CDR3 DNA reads TGTGCTAGTGGATCAGGGGGGTCCGAGCAGTACTTC. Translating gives CASGSGGSEQYF.

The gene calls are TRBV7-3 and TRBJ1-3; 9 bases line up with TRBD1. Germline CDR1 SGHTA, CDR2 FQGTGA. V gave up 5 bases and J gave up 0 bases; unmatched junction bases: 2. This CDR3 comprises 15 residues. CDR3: CASSGTGSSGNTIYF. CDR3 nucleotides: TGTGCCAGCAGCGGGACAGGGAGCTCTGGAAACACCATATATTTT.